This TCR beta chain came from a study of T cells in Graves' hyperthyroidism and ophthalmopathy. Study as a whole: Peripheral blood was drawn at first diagnosis, prior to all treatment.

An absence of ophthalmopathy progression within 18 months meant stable Graves' hyperthyroidism. Uncontrolled infection, other autoimmune disease, pregnancy or lactation led to exclusion. The CDR3 loop spans 13 amino acids. Germline V gives CDR1 MNHNS, CDR2 SASEGT. Trimming took off 3 bases at V and 4 bases at J, with 6 bases between the two ends. Amplification of TCR beta CDR3 regions used RNA as the template. Initially, a first-round RT-PCR of the TCR CDR3 employed the HTBI primer set. In TCRdb, the multiplex PCR reads were re-called with MiXCR into one record per CDR3 protein. The sample contains around 110,000 distinct CDR3 sequences, 15% to 20% of which appear only once.

The sample taken for sequencing was blood. The clonotype comes from a woman in her fifties or sixties with Graves' hyperthyroidism. The chain carries TRBV6-1 and TRBJ2-2; tentative D call: TRBD1 (5 bases). CDR3 loop: CASSDQGTGELFF. CDR3 nucleotides: TGTGCCAGCAGTGATCAGGGCACCGGGGAGCTGTTTTTT.